These 19 T cell receptor beta chains originate from one sample sequenced in a study of CD8+ T cells in alopecia areata. Treatment noted: oral pan-JAK inhibitor, 5-10 mg twice daily. Extracted RNA was reverse transcribed, and the resulting cDNA served as sequencing template. The table came from immunoSEQ multiplex PCR; TCRdb's copy has only in-frame clones and leaves some out. The data hold 170,000 or so clones, with about two thirds observed a single time. The sample in question was CD4+ T cells sorted from blood, obtained at week 4, from a patient treated with tofacitinib. The receptor source for this set is a human donor with alopecia areata.

This clone was observed a handful of times. The chain carries TRBV30 and TRBJ2-2, with 7 bases that match TRBD1. The V gene's germline CDR1 is GTSNPN and CDR2 SVGIG (reference sequence). The J segment lost 0 bases and the V segment lost 6 bases, leaving 4 bases of the junction unmatched. The CDR3 runs 14 residues. The CDR3 protein is CACMGQTNTGELFF. The CDR3 DNA reads as TGTGCCTGTATGGGACAGACGAACACCGGGGAGCTGTTTTTT.

The rearrangement links TRBV7-2 to TRBJ2-5; TRBD2 is a possible D gene (5 bases). Trimming stripped 8 bases from V and 2 bases from J, with 12 bases between. The CDR3 loop spans 13 amino acids. Germline V gene sequence: CDR1 SGHTA, CDR2 FQGNSA. CDR3 nucleotide sequence: TGTGCCAGCGGCTCGAGGGTTCAAGAGACCCAGTACTTC. This codes for CASGSRVQETQYF.

This clone was picked up a small number of times. The chain couples TRBV6-6 to TRBJ2-2, with 8 nucleotides matching TRBD1. Germline assignment: CDR1 MNHNY and CDR2 SVGAGI (reference sequence). The trim removed 2 bases at V and 8 bases at J, leaving 4 bases unmatched. The CDR3 has 14 residues. The CDR3 bases are TGTGCCAGCAGTTACCTGGACAGGGCAGGGGAGCTGTTTTTT. It encodes CASSYLDRAGELFF.

The chain employs TRBV7-9 and TRBJ2-5, with no clear D. The V gene's germline CDR1 is SEHNR and CDR2 FQNEAQ (reference sequence). Trimming removed 5 bases from V and 3 bases from J, with 1 base in between. This CDR3 contains 10 residues. The CDR3, as DNA: TGTGCCAGCAGCAAAGAGACCCAGTACTTC. It yields the protein CASSKETQYF.

The chain employs TRBV30 and TRBJ1-4; tentative D call: TRBD1 (6 bases). Germline CDR1 GTSNPN, CDR2 SVGIG (reference sequence). The CDR3 covers 14 residues. V lost 5 bases to trimming and J lost 0 bases, with 10 bases between them. The chain's CDR3 is CAWGQLTTNEKLFF. The CDR3 coding sequence is TGTGCCTGGGGACAGCTCACAACTAATGAAAAACTGTTTTTT.

This chain joins TRBV4-3 and TRBJ1-2; D is possibly TRBD1 (6 bases). Germline V gene sequence: CDR1 LGHNA, CDR2 YSLEER. Trimming shortened V by 0 bases and J by 2 bases, and 13 bases separated the two germline ends. The length of the CDR3 is 16 residues. This chain's CDR3 is CASSQDGAGANYGYTF. The CDR3 DNA reads TGCGCCAGCAGCCAAGATGGTGCAGGGGCGAACTATGGCTACACCTTC.

This clone was seen more than once but under ten times. This sequence joins TRBV7-8 and TRBJ2-7; D gene uncertain. V was clipped by 0 bases and J by 2 bases, with 11 bases between them. CDR3 length: 15 residues. Germline V lookup: CDR1 SGHVS, CDR2 FQNEAQ. DNA for the CDR3: TGTGCCAGCAGCTTAGCCGGGTATTCGGCCTACGAGCAGTACTTC. Amino acid sequence: CASSLAGYSAYEQYF.

This clone was detected only once. V usage is TRBV2 and J usage is TRBJ2-5; the D call may be TRBD1 or TRBD2 (5 bases each). This CDR3 comprises 13 residues. Trimming pared 9 bases from V and 1 base from J, leaving 12 bases between. Germline-derived CDR1 and CDR2 are SNHLY and FYNNEI. The CDR3 loop reads CASKRDVQETQYF. In DNA, the CDR3 is TGTGCCAGTAAAAGGGACGTCCAAGAGACCCAGTACTTC.

CDR3 sequence: CASSRRTGYEQYF. CDR3 nucleotides: TGTGCCAGCAGTCGCCGGACAGGATACGAGCAGTACTTC. This sequence joins TRBV25-1 and TRBJ2-7; TRBD1 matches at 7 bases. This CDR3 region has 13 residues. J was trimmed by 4 bases and V by 5 bases; bases with no gene match: 5. The germline gives CDR1 MGHDK, CDR2 SYGVNS.

This clone has more than one count but fewer than ten. The chain couples TRBV30 to TRBJ2-7; 7 bases agree with TRBD1. CDR1 and CDR2 (germline): GTSNPN, SVGIG (reference sequence). Trimming took 2 bases from V and 12 from J; bases not matched to a gene: 7. The CDR3 spans 11 residues. In DNA, the CDR3 is TGTGCCTGGAGTTCACAGGGGCTGGGGTACTTC. Translated, it gives CAWSSQGLGYF.

V gene TRBV11-2 combines with J gene TRBJ2-3; D is undetermined. The V end lost 4 bases, the J end lost 5 bases, and 7 bases lay between the germline ends. The CDR3 has 12 residues. CDR1 and CDR2 (germline): SGHAT, FQNNGV. CDR3 in amino acids: CASSSGRDTQYF. The DNA for the CDR3 is TGTGCCAGCAGCTCCGGTAGAGATACGCAGTATTTT.

As for this clone: The junction shows a germline mismatch at one end, possibly a read error. V gene TRBV5-6 combines with J gene TRBJ2-7, with D perhaps matching TRBD1 or TRBD2 (5 bases each). CDR1 SGHDT and CDR2 YYEEEE come from the germline V gene. This CDR3 has 14 amino acids. The CDR3 is CATSRVDLGDEQYF. CDR3 DNA: TGTGCCACCAGCCGGGTGGATCTGGGGGACGAGCAGTACTTC.

The rearrangement uses TRBV19 and TRBJ1-5; maybe TRBD1 (5 bases). V was clipped by 5 bases and J by 10 bases, with 24 bases between them. This CDR3 comprises 16 residues. CDR1 is LNHDA and CDR2 is SQIVND in the germline V gene (reference sequence). CDR3 DNA sequence: TGTGCCAGTAGTCACATCAGGGCCGGGCCACCGAAACCCCAGCATTTT. Amino acids: CASSHIRAGPPKPQHF.

V is TRBV7-2 and J is TRBJ2-1; D tentatively reads TRBD1 or TRBD2 (7 bases each). V was shortened by 5 bases and J by 5 bases, with 13 bases between the two germline ends. Germline-derived CDR1 and CDR2 are SGHTA and FQGNSA. The CDR3 is 14 amino acids. The CDR3 DNA follows: TGTGCCAGCAGCCCCCAGGGGGGGGACAATGAGCAGTTCTTC. The encoded protein is CASSPQGGDNEQFF.

The chain couples TRBV30 to TRBJ2-5; 10 bases align to TRBD1. The CDR3 covers 14 residues. Germline assignment: CDR1 GTSNPN and CDR2 SVGIG (reference sequence). Trimming cost V 4 bases and J 2 bases; bases outside gene matches: 4. The CDR3 reads CAWNRDRGQETQYF. The CDR3 DNA sequence: TGTGCCTGGAACCGGGACAGGGGTCAAGAGACCCAGTACTTC.

This chain connects TRBV6-5 to TRBJ1-6; D gene ambiguous. The germline V gene has CDR1 MNHEY and CDR2 SVGAGI. V was trimmed by 7 bases and J by 0 bases, leaving 7 bases between them. The CDR3 has 14 amino acids. The CDR3, as DNA: TGTGCCAGCACCCTGAGCTCCTATAATTCACCCCTCCACTTT. This encodes CASTLSSYNSPLHF.

This chain uses TRBV10-3 with TRBJ1-4; tentative D call: TRBD1 (5 bases). V dropped 6 bases and J dropped 4 bases, with 12 bases sitting between them. Germline V lookup: CDR1 ENHRY, CDR2 SYGVKD. There are 14 residues in the CDR3. CDR3: CAISPGRGNEKLFF. The CDR3 region has the DNA TGTGCCATCAGCCCGGGGAGGGGTAATGAAAAACTGTTTTTT.

The chain joins TRBV7-8 to TRBJ2-7; no clear D gene. The V end was cut by 5 bases, the J end by 6 bases, with 14 bases between. CDR3 size: 13 residues. Per the germline V gene, CDR1 is SGHVS and CDR2 is FQNEAQ. CDR3 amino acids: CASSQVLPGEQYF. In DNA, the CDR3 is TGTGCCAGCAGCCAAGTTTTACCGGGCGAGCAGTACTTC.

The chain joins TRBV2 to TRBJ2-7, with D unresolved. With 7 bases removed from V and 3 bases from J, the gap between germline ends came to 4 bases. This CDR3 is built from 10 residues. Per the germline V gene, CDR1 is SNHLY and CDR2 is FYNNEI. CDR3 bases: TGTGCCAGCACGAGCTACGAGCAGTACTTC. This encodes CASTSYEQYF.